What follows describes a single T cell receptor beta chain. This clonotype was observed many times. Its antigen has not been determined. No base quality values were provided; no much bigger clone lies one nucleotide off. This entry comes from a study of identical twins listed by TCRdb under 2016. In the study overall: TCR alpha and beta repertoires from monozygotic twins, unrelated adults of various ages and cord blood were deep-sequenced to test whether fetal clonotypes persist. To rule out contamination, replicate twin experiments were performed at different times with different library preparation protocols.

The library was built by means of 5' RACE. For sequencing, an Illumina HiSeq 2000 was employed. Template switching introduced a universal primer binding site; the final cDNA contained a unique molecular identifier, enabling accurate counting of TCR cDNA molecules. Specific primers in the conserved constant-segment region were used to synthesize first-strand cDNA for TCR alpha and beta chains. To control for contamination, every cDNA library carried two barcodes: a SMART-Mk sample barcode plus Illumina barcodes. Two successive PCR steps introduced TruSeq adapter sequences along with Illumina sample barcodes. The TCR alpha and beta cDNA libraries were sequenced on the Illumina HiSeq platform using custom primers. The authors' analysis ran thus. Unique molecular identifiers were extracted from raw reads with MiGEC, and CDR3 positions were determined with MiXCR. Recombination models were inferred per individual with the repgenHMM and IGoR tools using an EM algorithm. The analysis of shared clonotypes was done with the tcR package in R, with sharing normalized by the product of cloneset sizes. Out-of-frame nonproductive sequences were analyzed to study raw recombination free of thymic and clonal selection effects. TCRdb reran the public reads through fastp at Q25 and MiXCR, keeping productive beta chains. Each entry is one CDR3 protein sequence, shown with its most common DNA and genes. The V and J calls shown here were made by TCRdb, not taken from the authors' results. The sample table lists 400,000 to 500,000 distinct CDR3 sequences, less than 20% of them with a count of one. Together, the top ten hold less than 15% of the sample.

Study-wide findings and limitations: Compared with coincidental sharing between unrelated individuals, an excess of low generation-probability sequences was observed among out-of-frame TCR alpha sequences shared between twins. A weaker excess of twin sharing was found in beta out-of-frame sequences because the signal-to-noise ratio was lowered by fewer shared sequences. Because the same donors could not be followed over many years, the conclusions relied on cross-sectional statistical analysis. Fewer insertions were carried by abundant cord blood beta clonotypes, a similar but weaker trend appeared in young adult naive repertoires, and no such trend appeared in memory repertoires. Out-of-frame TCR alpha sharing in monozygotic twins was systematically underestimated by recombination models, whereas sharing between unrelated individuals was in agreement with the recombination models. Invariant T cells such as MAIT and iNKT could partly confound zero-insertion analyses, although diverse VJ usage argued against such confounding for most clonotypes.

All donors were healthy Caucasians. Three unrelated non-twin adults were additionally sequenced: a male aged 18 to 30, a male aged 50 to 60 and a female aged 50 to 60. Miltenyi CD45RO+ enrichment and human naive T-cell isolation kits were used to isolate memory (CD45RO+) and naive T cells from PBMC. The sequence came from a man in his fifties in good health. Sequences were obtained from naive T cells sorted from blood. The sample's cell subset or site label is to be understood as: cells isolated with a human naive T-cell isolation kit.

The nucleotide sequence reads TGTGCCAGCAGCAAAGAAAACAGGGGTCACGAGCAGTACTTC. This is translated as CASSKENRGHEQYF. The rearranged segments are TRBV21-1 and TRBJ2-7; the table's D call of TRBD1 was not tested on the DNA. TRBV21-1 is designated a pseudogene. From the cysteine up to the phenylalanine, the CDR3 has a length of 14 residues. Kept here is only the CDR3 DNA, which spans 42 bases and is read in frame from base 1.